What follows are 24 T cell receptor beta chains derived from one specimen sequenced in a study of STAT5B mutations in CD4+ large granular lymphocyte leukemia. Sequenced by immunoSEQ multiplex PCR; TCRdb stores in-frame clones only, minus some. The sample lists 30,000 to 35,000 clones, approximately 88% occurring once. The sequenced material came from CD4+ T cells from blood buffy coats. The origin of the receptors is a human donor in good health.

CDR3 sequence: CASSQDSGTDTQYF. DNA for the CDR3: TGCGCCAGCAGCCAAGATTCGGGCACAGATACGCAGTATTTT. The gene calls are TRBV4-3 and TRBJ2-3; D is unclear. V shed 0 bases and J shed 1 base, with 5 bases lying between them. Germline CDR1 LGHNA, CDR2 YSLEER. The CDR3 contains 14 residues.

The chain links TRBV11-3 to TRBJ2-7; TRBD1 matches 9 bases. V lost 0 bases to trimming and J lost 4 bases; unmatched junction nucleotides: 4. Germline V CDR1 and CDR2: SGHNT, YENEEA. The CDR3 totals 15 residues. The CDR3 nucleotides are TGTGCCAGCAGCTTAGATACAGGGGGCGCGTACGAGCAGTACTTC. Translated, it gives CASSLDTGGAYEQYF.

The chain is built from TRBV6-6 and TRBJ1-2; no clear D gene. Per the germline V gene, CDR1 is MNHNY and CDR2 is SVGAGI (reference sequence). Trimming pared 0 bases from V and 6 bases from J, leaving 14 bases between. There are 15 residues in the CDR3. The CDR3, as DNA: TGTGCCAGCAGTTACTCGAGGAGCGATTTTCATGGCTACACCTTC. As protein: CASSYSRSDFHGYTF.

CDR3 sequence (DNA): TGTGCCAGCAGCCGGGCAGGGGGCCAAGATGGCTACACCTTC. This translates into CASSRAGGQDGYTF. This chain connects TRBV7-9 to TRBJ1-2; 8 nucleotides agree with TRBD1. CDR3 length equals 14 residues. The V and J ends lost 5 bases and 6 bases, in that order; junction bases with no gene match: 8. CDR1 is SEHNR, CDR2 FQNEAQ, per germline (reference sequence). The full variable domain, its missing parts supplied by reference TRBV7-9 and TRBJ1-2, is DTGVSQNPRHKITKRGQNVTFRCDPISEHNRLYWYRQTLGQGPEFLTYFQNEAQLEKSRLLSDRFSAERPKGSFSTLEIQRTEQGDSAMYLCASSRAGGQDGYTFGSGTRLTVV.

This chain links TRBV27 with TRBJ2-2; no firm D call. The CDR3 is 13 amino acids. Germline V gives CDR1 MNHEY, CDR2 SMNVEV (reference sequence). V was pared by 3 bases and J by 7 bases, with 9 bases between. DNA of the CDR3: TGTGCCAGCAGTTTCTGGCCAGGCGGGGAGCTGTTTTTT. Its protein product is CASSFWPGGELFF.

A single count supports this clone. The rearrangement uses TRBV19 and TRBJ2-7; TRBD1 matches at 9 bases. The CDR3 runs 16 residues. The germline CDR1 and CDR2 sequences are LNHDA and SQIVND (reference sequence). J lost 1 base, V lost 4 bases, and 8 bases had no gene match. CDR3 in DNA: TGTGCCAGTAGTAAGGAGACAGGGGGTTCTTCCTACGAGCAGTACTTC. Protein: CASSKETGGSSYEQYF.

The chain links TRBV18 to TRBJ2-7; tentatively, D is TRBD1 (6 bases). The V end lost 5 bases, the J end lost 5 bases, and 19 bases lay between the germline ends. This CDR3 region has 15 residues. The germline CDR1 and CDR2 sequences are KGHSH and LQKENI. The CDR3 nucleotides read TGTGCCAGCTCAGCCTGGACAGTTACAGGAGACGAGCAGTACTTC. Encoded protein: CASSAWTVTGDEQYF.

The rearrangement links TRBV2 to TRBJ2-5; D is uncertain. Trimming removed 3 bases from V and 2 bases from J, with 10 bases in between. Germline CDR1 reads SNHLY; CDR2 reads FYNNEI. The CDR3 covers 14 residues. CDR3 residues: CASSEFGSQETQYF. Here the CDR3 DNA reads TGTGCCAGCAGTGAGTTCGGTTCTCAAGAGACCCAGTACTTC.

The table lists this clone with a count of one. The chain carries TRBV29-1 and TRBJ1-3; tentative D call: TRBD1 (6 bases). V gave up 6 bases and J gave up 4 bases, with 13 bases separating them. From germline, CDR1 is SQVTM and CDR2 ANQGSEA. The CDR3 loop spans 13 amino acids. The CDR3 loop reads CSVQQGTGNTIYF. For the CDR3, the DNA is TGCAGCGTGCAACAGGGCACCGGAAACACCATATATTTT. Variable domain in full (rest from reference TRBV29-1 and TRBJ1-3): SAVISQKPSRDICQRGTSLTIQCQVDSQVTMMFWYRQQPGQSLTLIATANQGSEATYESGFVIDKFPISRPNLTFSTLTVSNMSPEDSSIYLCSVQQGTGNTIYFGEGSWLTVV.

This clone was observed a few times. The rearrangement joins TRBV19 to TRBJ2-7; 11 bases align to TRBD2. Germline CDR1 LNHDA, CDR2 SQIVND (reference sequence). The J segment lost 6 bases and the V segment lost 7 bases, leaving 8 bases of the junction unmatched. This CDR3 has 14 amino acids. CDR3 in amino acids: CASTSTSGRPEQYF. DNA of the CDR3: TGTGCCAGTACCTCCACTAGCGGGAGACCCGAGCAGTACTTC. The entire variable domain, with the rest obtained from reference TRBV19 and TRBJ2-7, is as follows: DGGITQSPKYLFRKEGQNVTLSCEQNLNHDAMYWYRQDPGQGLRLIYYSQIVNDFQKGDIAEGYSVSREKKESFPLTVTSAQKNPTAFYLCASTSTSGRPEQYFGPGTRLTVT.

The chain couples TRBV9 to TRBJ2-1; D is possibly TRBD2 (6 bases). The CDR3 runs 15 residues. Per the germline V gene, CDR1 is SGDLS and CDR2 is YYNGEE. With 0 bases removed from V and 6 bases from J, the gap between germline ends came to 13 bases. CDR3 bases: TGTGCCAGCAGCGTAGGGGGGTCCGGGAGCAATGAGCAGTTCTTC. Its protein product is CASSVGGSGSNEQFF.

Here the CDR3 DNA reads TGTGCCAGCAGCCCTCGACAGGGAGGGATCAATGAGCAGTTCTTC. Protein product: CASSPRQGGINEQFF. The J gene is TRBJ2-1, the V gene TRBV7-3, with D perhaps matching TRBD1 or TRBD2 (7 bases each). Germline V lookup: CDR1 SGHTA, CDR2 FQGTGA. This CDR3 has 15 residues. V gave up 5 bases and J gave up 6 bases, with 17 bases separating them.

This chain links TRBV6-6 with TRBJ2-1, with a tentative D call TRBD1 (5 bases). The V and J ends lost 5 bases and 2 bases respectively, with 16 bases between them. The CDR3 extends over 16 amino acids. The V gene's germline CDR1 is MNHNY and CDR2 SVGAGI (reference sequence). CDR3 in amino acids: CASSRLRVGTYNEQFF. Written as DNA, the CDR3 is TGTGCCAGCAGTCGACTCAGGGTGGGGACCTACAATGAGCAGTTCTTC.

The J gene is TRBJ1-4, the V gene TRBV18; D may be TRBD1 (5 bases). The V gene's germline CDR1 is KGHSH and CDR2 LQKENI. V was trimmed by 6 bases and J by 0 bases, leaving 14 bases between them. This CDR3 spans 16 amino acids. The CDR3 DNA is TGTGCCAGCTCCCGGTTGGGGGGGACAACTAATGAAAAACTGTTTTTT. Its translation is CASSRLGGTTNEKLFF.

The V and J genes are TRBV7-9 and TRBJ2-5; D uncertain. Trimming shortened V by 5 bases and J by 8 bases, and 18 bases separated the two germline ends. Germline V CDR1 and CDR2: SEHNR, FQNEAQ (reference sequence). The CDR3 has 14 residues. In DNA, the CDR3 is TGTGCCAGCAGCGGAGTAAACAGCCCAGACACCCAGTACTTC. Translated, it gives CASSGVNSPDTQYF. Full variable domain (outside the CDR3, taken from reference TRBV7-9 and TRBJ2-5): DTGVSQNPRHKITKRGQNVTFRCDPISEHNRLYWYRQTLGQGPEFLTYFQNEAQLEKSRLLSDRFSAERPKGSFSTLEIQRTEQGDSAMYLCASSGVNSPDTQYFGPGTRLLVL.

About this clone itself: At one of its ends the junction is not consistent with the germline gene, which may arise from a read error. V is TRBV7-7 and J is TRBJ2-5; D is perhaps TRBD1 or TRBD2 (5 bases each). Germline CDR1 SSHAT, CDR2 FNYEAQ (reference sequence). The CDR3 consists of 14 residues. The CDR3 sequence: CASSLARKGETQYF. CDR3 DNA: TGTGCTAGCAGCTTAGCGCGAAAGGGGGAGACCCAGTACTTC. Full variable domain (rest looked up from reference TRBV7-7 and TRBJ2-5): GAGVSQSPRYKVTKRGQDVTLRCDPISSHATLYWYQQALGQGPEFLTYFNYEAQPDKSGLPSDRFSAERPEGSISTLTIQRTEQRDSAMYRCASSLARKGETQYFGPGTRLLVL.

The J gene is TRBJ2-7, the V gene TRBV7-5; TRBD2, the table's D call, lacks a check against the DNA. TRBV7-5 has pseudogene status. CDR3 size: 17 residues. DNA for the CDR3: TGTGCCAGAAGCTCCGCCCGGAAGGGTTGGAGGCCCTACGAGCAGTACTTC. It codes for CARSSARKGWRPYEQYF.

V gene TRBV7-3 combines with J gene TRBJ1-1; D not resolved. CDR3 length equals 14 residues. Germline V CDR1 and CDR2: SGHTA, FQGTGA. V was cut by 2 bases and J by 3 bases, with 10 bases left in between. CDR3 bases: TGTGCCAGCAGCTTAGGTGGGAGAGACACTGAAGCTTTCTTT. Amino acid sequence: CASSLGGRDTEAFF.

The chain links TRBV5-4 to TRBJ2-1; 10 nucleotides line up with TRBD2. CDR1 is SGHNT and CDR2 is YYREEE in the germline V gene (reference sequence). The CDR3 spans 18 residues. After removal of 4 bases from V and 0 bases from J, the junction contained 10 bases not matched to a gene. This chain's CDR3 is CASSTFILAGNSYNEQFF. The CDR3 DNA follows: TGTGCCAGCAGCACCTTCATACTAGCGGGGAACTCCTACAATGAGCAGTTCTTC.

V usage is TRBV19 and J usage is TRBJ2-7, with 8 positions matching TRBD1. Germline V gene lookup returns CDR1 LNHDA and CDR2 SQIVND (reference sequence). The ends lost 2 bases at V and 1 base at J; junction bases unmatched: 4. CDR3 length: 15 residues. CDR3 bases: TGTGCCAGTAGTATATCCGACAGGGGTTCCTACGAGCAGTACTTC. This translates into CASSISDRGSYEQYF.

The V gene is TRBV6-6, the J gene TRBJ2-7; TRBD2 agrees at 9 bases. Germline lookup yields CDR1 MNHNY and CDR2 SVGAGI (reference sequence). CDR3 length: 14 amino acids. Trimming cost V 6 bases and J 3 bases; bases outside gene matches: 6. The CDR3 DNA follows: TGTGCCAGCAGCCTGGGACTAGCAGGCTACGAGCAGTACTTC. As protein: CASSLGLAGYEQYF.

This clone was observed once. The CDR3 nucleotides are TGCAGTGCTAGAGATCGACGTACGCAGTATTTT. This encodes CSARDRRTQYF. This sequence joins TRBV20-1 and TRBJ2-3; D uncertain. V was cut by 0 bases and J by 8 bases, with 6 bases left in between. Per germline, CDR1 DFQATT and CDR2 SNEGSKA (reference sequence). The CDR3 runs 11 residues.

The chain carries TRBV10-3 and TRBJ1-2; possibly TRBD1 for D (6 bases). Germline CDR1 and CDR2: ENHRY and SYGVKD. The CDR3 is made up of 21 amino acids. The V gene lost 4 bases and the J gene lost 3 bases, with 33 bases spanning the gap. The CDR3 protein is CAISAPGQEITSWPGDYGYTF. The CDR3 nucleotides are TGTGCCATCAGTGCGCCTGGACAAGAAATAACTTCTTGGCCAGGGGACTATGGCTACACCTTC.

J is TRBJ2-1 and V is TRBV7-9, with 11 bases lining up with TRBD2. Germline loops: CDR1 SEHNR, CDR2 FQNEAQ (reference sequence). With V trimmed by 2 bases and J by 7 bases, 10 bases remained unmatched. The CDR3 consists of 17 residues. The CDR3 coding sequence is TGTGCCAGCAGCTTACCCCTGGGACTAGCGGAGGGTAATGAGCAGTTCTTC. Amino acid sequence: CASSLPLGLAEGNEQFF.